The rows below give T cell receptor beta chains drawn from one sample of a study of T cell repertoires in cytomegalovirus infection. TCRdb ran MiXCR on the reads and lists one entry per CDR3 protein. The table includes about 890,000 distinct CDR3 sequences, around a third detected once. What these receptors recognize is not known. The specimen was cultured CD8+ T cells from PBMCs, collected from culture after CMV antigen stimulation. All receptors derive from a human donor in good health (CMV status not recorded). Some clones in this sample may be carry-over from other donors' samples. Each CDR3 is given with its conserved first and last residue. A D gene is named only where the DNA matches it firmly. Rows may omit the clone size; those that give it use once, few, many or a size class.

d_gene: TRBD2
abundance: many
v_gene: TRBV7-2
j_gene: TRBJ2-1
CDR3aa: CASSLNSGASYNEQFF
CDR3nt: TGTGCCAGCAGCTTAAATAGCGGGGCCTCCTACAATGAGCAGTTCTTC

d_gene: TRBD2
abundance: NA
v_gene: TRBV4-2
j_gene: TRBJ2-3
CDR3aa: CASSQVAGGEDTQYF
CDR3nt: TGTGCCAGCAGCCAAGTAGCGGGCGGGGAAGATACGCAGTATTTT

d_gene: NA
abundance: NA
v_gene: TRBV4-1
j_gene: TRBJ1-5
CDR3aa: CASSQGAADGQPQHF
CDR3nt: TGCGCCAGCAGCCAAGGGGCGGCAGATGGTCAGCCCCAGCATTTT

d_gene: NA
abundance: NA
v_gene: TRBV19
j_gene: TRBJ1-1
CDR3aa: CASSITQGNTEAFF
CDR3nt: TGTGCCAGTAGTATTACCCAGGGGAACACTGAAGCTTTCTTT

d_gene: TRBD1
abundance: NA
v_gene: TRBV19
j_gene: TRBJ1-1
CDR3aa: CASVPGQGVKGEAFF
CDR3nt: TGTGCCAGTGTACCGGGACAGGGGGTAAAAGGTGAAGCTTTCTTT

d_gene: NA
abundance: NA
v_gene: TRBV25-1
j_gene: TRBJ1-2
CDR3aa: CASSEFGQSYGYTF
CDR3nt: TGTGCCAGCAGTGAATTCGGACAGAGCTATGGCTACACCTTC

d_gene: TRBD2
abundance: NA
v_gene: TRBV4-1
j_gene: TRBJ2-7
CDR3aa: CASSQGGGDYEQYF
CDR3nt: TGCGCCAGCAGCCAAGGGGGGGGTGACTACGAGCAGTACTTC

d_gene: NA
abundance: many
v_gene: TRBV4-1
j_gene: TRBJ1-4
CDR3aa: CASSQVQDSTNEKLFF
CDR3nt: TGCGCCAGCAGCCAAGTCCAGGACTCAACTAATGAAAAACTGTTTTTT

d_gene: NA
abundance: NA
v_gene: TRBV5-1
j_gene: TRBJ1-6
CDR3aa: CASMGNNSPLHF
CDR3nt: TGCGCCAGCATGGGGAACAATTCACCCCTCCACTTT

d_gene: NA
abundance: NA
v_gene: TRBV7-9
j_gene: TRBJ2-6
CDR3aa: CAISRGTGANVLTF
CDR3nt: TGTGCCATCAGTCGGGGGACTGGGGCCAACGTCCTGACTTTC

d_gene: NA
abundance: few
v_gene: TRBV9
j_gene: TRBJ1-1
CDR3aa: CASSVGTDGNTEAFF
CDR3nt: TGTGCCAGCAGCGTCGGAACCGACGGGAACACTGAAGCTTTCTTT

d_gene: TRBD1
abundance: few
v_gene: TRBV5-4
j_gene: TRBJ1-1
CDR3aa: CAVQDRVEAFF
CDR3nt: TGTGCCGTCCAAGACAGGGTTGAAGCTTTCTTT

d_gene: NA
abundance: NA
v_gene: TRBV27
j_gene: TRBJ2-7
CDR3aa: CASSLGTKVYEQYF
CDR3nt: TGTGCCAGCAGTTTAGGGACAAAGGTCTACGAGCAGTACTTC

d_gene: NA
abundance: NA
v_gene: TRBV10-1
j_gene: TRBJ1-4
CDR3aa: CASSETRATNEKLFF
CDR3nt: TGCGCCAGCAGTGAGACGAGGGCAACTAATGAAAAACTGTTTTTT

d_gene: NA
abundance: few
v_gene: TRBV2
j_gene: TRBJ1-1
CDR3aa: CASSEGRTRTTEAFF
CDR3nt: TGTGCCAGCAGTGAAGGCCGGACACGAACCACTGAAGCTTTCTTT

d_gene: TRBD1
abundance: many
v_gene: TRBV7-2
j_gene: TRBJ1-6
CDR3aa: CASSPGGGLEDSPLHF
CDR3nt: TGTGCCAGCAGCCCAGGGGGGGGATTGGAGGATTCACCCCTCCACTTT

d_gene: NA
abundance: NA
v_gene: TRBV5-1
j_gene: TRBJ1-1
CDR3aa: CASSSGEGNTEAFF
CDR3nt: TGCGCCAGCAGCAGCGGGGAGGGGAACACTGAAGCTTTCTTT

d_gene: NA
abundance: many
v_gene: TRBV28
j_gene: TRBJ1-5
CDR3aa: CASSPPGADQPQHF
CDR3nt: TGTGCCAGCAGTCCTCCGGGGGCGGATCAGCCCCAGCATTTT

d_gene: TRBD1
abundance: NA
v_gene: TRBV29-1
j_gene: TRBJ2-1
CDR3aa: CSVGRPNRGQWGEQFF
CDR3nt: TGCAGCGTTGGGAGGCCCAATAGGGGGCAATGGGGCGAGCAGTTCTTC

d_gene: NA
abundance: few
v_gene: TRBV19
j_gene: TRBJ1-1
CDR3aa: CASSIDPGTEAFF
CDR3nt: TGTGCCAGTAGTATAGACCCCGGCACTGAAGCTTTCTTT

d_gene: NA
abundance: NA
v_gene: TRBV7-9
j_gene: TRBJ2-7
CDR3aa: CASSPRDKLFYEQYF
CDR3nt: TGTGCCAGCAGCCCAAGGGACAAACTGTTTTACGAGCAGTACTTC

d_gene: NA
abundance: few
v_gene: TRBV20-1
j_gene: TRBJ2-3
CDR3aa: CSARDRAASTDTQYF
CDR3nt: TGCAGTGCTAGAGATCGGGCGGCTAGCACAGATACGCAGTATTTT

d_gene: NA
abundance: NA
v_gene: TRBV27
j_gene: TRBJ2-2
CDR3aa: CASRPGVGTGELFF
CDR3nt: TGTGCCAGCAGACCAGGGGTGGGGACCGGGGAGCTGTTTTTT